These T cell receptor beta chains were read from a single sample in a study of blood T cell repertoires in COVID-19. Clones were read by immunoSEQ multiplex PCR, and TCRdb kept only the in-frame ones, dropping some. The data contain around 260,000 clones, just over 85% of them singletons. Sequenced: peripheral blood. These receptors were collected from a woman under 40 with active or convalescent COVID-19. CDR3s include the opening cysteine and the closing phenylalanine or tryptophan. D genes are given only for firm matches. Where a row states a size, it is once, few, many or the class of an expanded clone; other rows omit it.

j_call | v_call | clone_size | d_call | cdr3_nt | cdr3_aa
TRBJ2-2 | TRBV4-3 | . | . | TGCGCCAGCAGCCATAATATTGGGGGGTTTACCGGGGAGCTGTTTTTT | CASSHNIGGFTGELFF
TRBJ1-2 | TRBV9 | once | TRBD1 | TGTGCCAGCAGCGTAGGACAGGGTAACTATGGCTACACCTTC | CASSVGQGNYGYTF
TRBJ2-2 | TRBV6-5 | . | . | TGTGCCAGCACGTACCCGAGCCACACCGGGGAGCTGTTTTTT | CASTYPSHTGELFF
TRBJ1-1 | TRBV7-2 | . | . | TGTGCCAGCAGCTCCGTTAATGAAGCTTTCTTT | CASSSVNEAFF
TRBJ2-1 | TRBV28 | . | TRBD2 | TGTGCCAGCAGTTTACTAGCGGGGGGTTCCTGGAATGAGCAGTTCTTC | CASSLLAGGSWNEQFF
TRBJ2-5 | TRBV5-4 | . | TRBD2 | TGTGCCAGCAGCGCCGGACTAGCGGCGGCGGAGACCCAGTACTTC | CASSAGLAAAETQYF
TRBJ2-7 | TRBV4-3 | . | TRBD2 | TGCGCCAGCAGCAGCTTAGCGGGGGGCACTTACGAGCAGTACTTC | CASSSLAGGTYEQYF
TRBJ1-3 | TRBV19 | . | TRBD1 | TGTGCCAGTAGTATCCAGGGGGCCTCTGGAAACACCATATATTTT | CASSIQGASGNTIYF
TRBJ2-4 | TRBV19 | . | TRBD1 | TGTGCCAGTAGTGCGACGCTCGGACAGGGTCTTTGGAACATTCAGTACTTC | CASSATLGQGLWNIQYF
TRBJ1-1 | TRBV30 | . | TRBD1 | TGTGCCTGGCGGGACAGGGGTGACACTGAAGCTTTCTTT | CAWRDRGDTEAFF
TRBJ1-5 | TRBV4-2 | . | . | TGTGCCAGCAGCCAAGAGGGGAGGGGCAATCAGCCCCAGCATTTT | CASSQEGRGNQPQHF
TRBJ2-7 | TRBV27 | . | . | TGTGCCAGCAGCGCAACAGGTACTTACGAGCAGTACTTC | CASSATGTYEQYF
TRBJ1-5 | TRBV27 | . | . | TGTGCCAGCAGTATTGGACGGGGTAGTCAGCCCCAGCATTTT | CASSIGRGSQPQHF
TRBJ1-4 | TRBV7-9 | . | . | TGTGCCAGCAGCTTAACAGGGCTGGTTACTGAAAAACTGTTTTTT | CASSLTGLVTEKLFF
TRBJ2-1 | TRBV7-2 | . | . | TGTGCCAGCAGCCCGCAGACAGGAGTGTACAATGAGCAGTTCTTC | CASSPQTGVYNEQFF
TRBJ2-5 | TRBV21-1 | . | . | TGTGCCAGCAGCAAAGTGGGCAGTCAAGAGACCCAGTACTTC | CASSKVGSQETQYF
TRBJ1-1 | TRBV28 | . | TRBD1 | TGTGCCAGCAGCACCTGGACAGGGGGAACGAACACTGAAGCTTTCTTT | CASSTWTGGTNTEAFF
TRBJ2-5 | TRBV6-5 | once | . | TGTGCCAGCAAGACCGACAGGGGAGGGCGAGAGACCCAGTACTTC | CASKTDRGGRETQYF
TRBJ2-7 | TRBV30 | . | . | TGTGCCTGGAGTGTTGAAGACTGGGCCTACGAGCAGTACTTC | CAWSVEDWAYEQYF
TRBJ1-5 | TRBV7-6 | few | TRBD1 | TGTGCCAGCAGCCCGCGAGGGACAGGGGGTATTAGTGGCAATCAGCCCCAGCATTTT | CASSPRGTGGISGNQPQHF